Detailed here is one T cell receptor beta chain. Antigen specificity is unknown. This record comes from a study of cytomegalovirus exposure and HLA in healthy donors. The V and J ends lost 1 base and 6 bases, in that order; junction bases with no gene match: 8. In germline, CDR1 is MDHEN, CDR2 SYDVKM. There are 16 residues in the CDR3. The study, taken as a whole, reports: Later analysis showed TCR association rates varying by HLA locus, highest for DRB1 and lowest for HLA-C. The majority of TCR sequences were rare, yet some public TCRs appeared in many donors.

In the PCR, 60 Vbeta and 13 Jbeta primers were used. The protocol was immunoSEQ multiplex PCR, while the TCRdb copy is restricted to in-frame clones and leaves out a portion. The sample consists of about 200,000 clones, 75% to 90% of them appearing once. Sequencing was done on a sample of PBMCs. This rearrangement joins TRBV28 to TRBJ2-1; TRBD2 aligns across 8 bases. This clonotype originated in a woman aged 25 to 39 in good health and CMV-seronegative. The CDR3 coding sequence is TGTGCCAGCAGTTTATCGGGCGGGAGGAGGAGCAATGAGCAGTTCTTC. Translating it yields CASSLSGGRRSNEQFF. Filled out from reference TRBV28 and TRBJ2-1, the complete variable domain reads DVKVTQSSRYLVKRTGEKVFLECVQDMDHENMFWYRQDPGLGLRLIYFSYDVKMKEKGDIPEGYSVSREKKERFSLILESASTNQTSMYLCASSLSGGRRSNEQFFGPGTRLTVL.